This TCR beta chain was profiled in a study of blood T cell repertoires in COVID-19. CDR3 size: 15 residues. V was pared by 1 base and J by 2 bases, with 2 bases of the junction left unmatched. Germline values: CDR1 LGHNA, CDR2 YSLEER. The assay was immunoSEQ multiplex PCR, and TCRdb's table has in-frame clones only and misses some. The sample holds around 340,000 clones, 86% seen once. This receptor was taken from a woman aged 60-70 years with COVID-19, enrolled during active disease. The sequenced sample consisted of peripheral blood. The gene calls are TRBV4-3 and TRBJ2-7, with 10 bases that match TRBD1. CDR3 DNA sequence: TGCGCCAGCAGCCAAGCGGGGACAGGGGCCTACGAGCAGTACTTC. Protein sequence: CASSQAGTGAYEQYF.